These 32 T cell receptor beta chains came from one sample sequenced in a study of shared clonotypes between healthy human individuals. The naive CD8 subset, CD45RO-negative cells positively selected for CCR7, excluded terminally differentiated effector memory CD45RA+ cells. TCRdb's table, derived via immunoSEQ multiplex PCR, lists solely in-frame clones and lacks some. The sample lists over 2,000,000 clones, approximately 92% seen once, with around 1.8% in the top ten. What was sequenced was naive CD8+ T cells from PBMCs. The receptor set was obtained from a man between 18 and 35 years old in good health. Some clones in this sample may be carry-over from other donors' samples.

V is TRBV28 and J is TRBJ1-1; no firm D call. Germline CDR1 is MDHEN and CDR2 is SYDVKM. V lost 7 bases, J lost 5 bases, and 8 bases lay in between. CDR3 size: 11 residues. CDR3 region: CASTGWTEAFF. In nucleotides, the CDR3 is TGTGCCAGCACCGGGTGGACTGAAGCTTTCTTT.

The chain is built from TRBV7-6 and TRBJ2-3; D perhaps matches TRBD2 (5 bases). This CDR3 is built from 16 residues. With 0 bases removed from V and 0 bases from J, the gap between germline ends came to 10 bases. Germline lookup yields CDR1 SGHVS and CDR2 FNYEAQ. The chain's CDR3 is CASSLARAASTDTQYF. For the CDR3, the DNA is TGTGCCAGCAGCTTAGCTCGAGCGGCTAGCACAGATACGCAGTATTTT.

The genes are TRBV16 and TRBJ1-1; D unclear. Looked up from germline, CDR1 is KGHSY and CDR2 is FQNENV. The CDR3 has 14 residues. V was clipped by 0 bases and J by 3 bases, with 8 bases between them. The CDR3 coding sequence is TGTGCCAGCAGCCAATCTCCCGTGGACACTGAAGCTTTCTTT. This gives the protein CASSQSPVDTEAFF.

The chain carries TRBV10-2 and TRBJ1-3; TRBD1 agrees at 12 bases. Germline trimming cut 7 bases from V and 4 bases from J; bases unmatched to any gene: 5. Germline values: CDR1 WSHSY, CDR2 SAAADI. The CDR3 is made up of 15 amino acids. As DNA, the CDR3 is TGCGCCAGCAAGAGGGACAGGGGGCTCGGAAACACCATATATTTT. Translating gives CASKRDRGLGNTIYF.

V is TRBV15 and J is TRBJ2-7, with D perhaps matching TRBD2 (5 bases). Germline V gene data show CDR1 as LNHNV and CDR2 as YYDKDF (reference sequence). The CDR3 sequence is 16 residues long. V was pared by 1 base and J by 7 bases, with 20 bases between. The CDR3, as DNA: TGTGCCACCAGCAGAGGTTTCGGAGGTTCCTCATCAGAGCAGTACTTC. Amino acid sequence: CATSRGFGGSSSEQYF. The entire variable domain, with the rest obtained from reference TRBV15 and TRBJ2-7, is as follows: DAMVIQNPRYQVTQFGKPVTLSCSQTLNHNVMYWYQQKSSQAPKLLFHYYDKDFNNEADTPDNFQSRRPNTSFCFLDIRSPGLGDTAMYLCATSRGFGGSSSEQYFGPGTRLTVT.

Only a few counts were recorded for this clone. This sequence joins TRBV27 and TRBJ2-7; a weak D match, TRBD1 (5 bases). The CDR3 totals 13 residues. Germline lookup yields CDR1 MNHEY and CDR2 SMNVEV (reference sequence). The V gene lost 5 bases and the J gene lost 2 bases, with 10 bases spanning the gap. The CDR3 here is CASSGSGPYEQYF. CDR3 nucleotide sequence: TGTGCCAGCAGTGGTTCAGGGCCCTACGAGCAGTACTTC.

V and J are TRBV10-1 and TRBJ2-5; no firm D call. Trimming took off 0 bases at V and 4 bases at J, with 9 bases between the two ends. The CDR3 totals 14 residues. CDR1 and CDR2 from the germline V gene are WNHNN and SYGVQD (reference sequence). This chain's CDR3 is CASSESIHGETQYF. The CDR3 DNA sequence: TGCGCCAGCAGTGAGTCGATTCATGGAGAGACCCAGTACTTC.

The chain couples TRBV27 to TRBJ2-7; D not resolved. This CDR3 spans 13 amino acids. Trimming removed 6 bases from V and 6 bases from J, with 15 bases in between. CDR1 and CDR2 from the germline V gene are MNHEY and SMNVEV (reference sequence). CDR3 protein: CASSFSLAPEQYF. Here the CDR3 DNA reads TGTGCCAGCAGCTTTTCCTTGGCCCCCGAGCAGTACTTC.

The table lists this clone with a count of one. This CDR3 reads CASSTGDDTGIIYSNQPQHF. DNA for the CDR3: TGTGCCAGTAGTACGGGCGATGACACAGGGATCATCTATAGCAATCAGCCCCAGCATTTT. This chain uses TRBV19 with TRBJ1-5; TRBD1 is a possible D gene (6 bases). The CDR3 loop spans 20 amino acids. Germline V gives CDR1 LNHDA, CDR2 SQIVND (reference sequence). V was clipped by 4 bases and J by 0 bases, with 25 bases between them.

The chain uses TRBV10-3 and TRBJ1-1, with TRBD1 as a possible D gene (5 bases). V gave up 1 base and J gave up 4 bases, with 10 bases separating them. Germline CDR1 reads ENHRY; CDR2 reads SYGVKD. The CDR3 loop spans 14 amino acids. In DNA, the CDR3 is TGTGCCATCAGTGAGTTAGGGGTGGGCACTGAAGCTTTCTTT. It yields the protein CAISELGVGTEAFF.

This clone turned up a few times. V and J are TRBV27 and TRBJ2-2; D gene unclear. V lost 6 bases, J lost 3 bases, and 20 bases lay in between. This CDR3 contains 17 residues. CDR1 is MNHEY, CDR2 SMNVEV, per germline (reference sequence). In DNA, the CDR3 is TGTGCCAGCAGCCCGAGGTCAGCCGGTTATTACACCGGGGAGCTGTTTTTT. It yields the protein CASSPRSAGYYTGELFF.

The chain carries TRBV14 and TRBJ1-2; the D is unclear. This CDR3 region has 15 residues. V lost 0 bases and J lost 4, with 12 bases in between. The germline CDR1 and CDR2 sequences are SGHDN and FVKESK. CDR3 nucleotides: TGTGCCAGCAGCCAAGATCGGGCACCAACCTATGGCTACACCTTC. Its protein is CASSQDRAPTYGYTF.

The rearrangement joins TRBV6-1 to TRBJ1-2; the D gene is possibly TRBD1 (5 bases). V was trimmed by 9 bases and J by 4 bases, leaving 12 bases between them. From germline, CDR1 is MNHNS and CDR2 SASEGT. The CDR3 sequence is 12 residues long. The CDR3 DNA reads TGTGCCAGGGGAGACAGAGGCTATGGCTACACCTTC. Residues: CARGDRGYGYTF.

The chain recombines TRBV7-9 with TRBJ2-2; maybe TRBD1 (6 bases). The CDR3 spans 15 residues. Trimming shortened V by 6 bases and J by 0 bases, and 11 bases separated the two germline ends. The V gene's germline CDR1 is SEHNR and CDR2 FQNEAQ (reference sequence). The DNA for the CDR3 is TGTGCCAGCAGAACCGGGACACCGAACACCGGGGAGCTGTTTTTT. This encodes CASRTGTPNTGELFF.

This chain uses TRBV6-1 with TRBJ2-5; 10 nucleotides agree with TRBD2. Germline values: CDR1 MNHNS, CDR2 SASEGT. CDR3 length equals 17 residues. The trim removed 3 bases at V and 4 bases at J, leaving 11 bases unmatched. The CDR3 loop reads CASSESLAGVGVETQYF. CDR3 nucleotide sequence: TGTGCCAGCAGTGAGAGTCTAGCGGGAGTGGGGGTAGAGACCCAGTACTTC.

Details on this clone: This same CDR3 is encoded by further DNA sequences in the sample. This sequence joins TRBV7-9 and TRBJ1-5; D gene ambiguous. V was cut by 5 bases and J by 2 bases, with 13 bases left in between. The CDR3 has 15 amino acids. Germline lookup yields CDR1 SEHNR and CDR2 FQNEAQ (reference sequence). The CDR3 spells CASSPGPGGNQPQHF. In DNA form, the CDR3 reads TGTGCCAGCAGCCCCGGACCGGGAGGCAATCAGCCCCAGCATTTT.

The chain has TRBV10-3 and TRBJ1-4, with 9 bases aligning to TRBD1. This CDR3 comprises 17 residues. The germline CDR1 and CDR2 sequences are ENHRY and SYGVKD. The J segment lost 0 bases and the V segment lost 4 bases, leaving 6 bases of the junction unmatched. In DNA, the CDR3 is TGTGCCATCAGTGCCGGGACAGGGCTTGCAACTAATGAAAAACTGTTTTTT. Encoded protein: CAISAGTGLATNEKLFF.

This clone was picked up one time. The rearrangement uses TRBV2 and TRBJ1-5; 7 bases fit TRBD1. Germline V gene sequence: CDR1 SNHLY, CDR2 FYNNEI. The CDR3 has 12 amino acids. V trimming: 10 bases; J trimming: 5 bases; junction bases outside the gene matches: 5. Here the CDR3 reads CATRGEDQPQHF. In nucleotides, the CDR3 is TGTGCCACCAGGGGGGAGGATCAGCCCCAGCATTTT. Using reference TRBV2 and TRBJ1-5 for the parts outside the CDR3, the full variable domain is EPEVTQTPSHQVTQMGQEVILRCVPISNHLYFYWYRQILGQKVEFLVSFYNNEISEKSEIFDDQFSVERPDGSNFTLKIRSTKLEDSAMYFCATRGEDQPQHFGDGTRLSIL.

This clone was recorded a few times. V and J are TRBV9 and TRBJ1-1; 7 nucleotides agree with TRBD1. There are 15 residues in the CDR3. Per germline, CDR1 SGDLS and CDR2 YYNGEE. Losses at the gene ends were 4 bases for V and 3 bases for J; bases not matched to a gene: 9. The CDR3 DNA follows: TGTGCCAGCAGCCCAGGGGGTCCACTGTACACTGAAGCTTTCTTT. This translates into CASSPGGPLYTEAFF.

V is TRBV11-2 and J is TRBJ1-2; 9 bases are a match to TRBD1. The CDR3 consists of 15 residues. Trimming cost V 5 bases and J 4 bases; bases outside gene matches: 8. Germline values: CDR1 SGHAT, CDR2 FQNNGV. CDR3 DNA sequence: TGTGCCAGCAGCCCATCCGGGACAGGGTTCTATGGCTACACCTTC. This encodes CASSPSGTGFYGYTF. Complete variable domain (other parts from reference TRBV11-2 and TRBJ1-2): EAGVAQSPRYKIIEKRQSVAFWCNPISGHATLYWYQQILGQGPKLLIQFQNNGVVDDSQLPKDRFSAERLKGVDSTLKIQPAKLEDSAVYLCASSPSGTGFYGYTFGSGTRLTVV.

Only one count was recorded for this clone. The chain joins TRBV13 to TRBJ2-2; D uncertain. The CDR3 has 11 residues. The germline V gene encodes CDR1 PRHDT and CDR2 FYEKMQ (reference sequence). The ends were cut back, 4 bases at V and 6 bases at J, with 3 bases in the middle. The CDR3 DNA reads as TGTGCCAGCAGCTCAGCCGGGGAGCTGTTTTTT. Amino acid sequence: CASSSAGELFF.

This sequence joins TRBV27 and TRBJ1-2; 8 bases agree with TRBD1. The germline CDR1 and CDR2 sequences are MNHEY and SMNVEV (reference sequence). This CDR3 is 14 amino acids long. Losses at the gene ends were 2 bases for V and 8 bases for J; bases not matched to a gene: 7. The CDR3 region has the DNA TGTGCCAGCAGTTTAGCCCCCAGGGGGCGAGGCTACACCTTC. It is translated as CASSLAPRGRGYTF.

The chain recombines TRBV7-6 with TRBJ2-2; D uncertain. CDR1 and CDR2 from the germline V gene are SGHVS and FNYEAQ. CDR3 length equals 16 residues. The V end was cut by 4 bases, the J end by 6 bases, with 18 bases between. The CDR3 here is CASSSLAAGSAGELFF. The CDR3 bases are TGTGCCAGCAGCTCTCTTGCGGCAGGCTCAGCCGGGGAGCTGTTTTTT.

The chain joins TRBV9 to TRBJ2-3, with no clear D. V dropped 3 bases and J dropped 8 bases, with 16 bases sitting between them. The CDR3 consists of 14 residues. The germline gives CDR1 SGDLS, CDR2 YYNGEE. The CDR3 nucleotides read TGTGCCAGCAGCGCCCCCTCGAGTCAAGCTACGCAGTATTTT. Translating gives CASSAPSSQATQYF.

This rearrangement joins TRBV15 to TRBJ1-5; 7 bases agree with TRBD1. The germline gives CDR1 LNHNV, CDR2 YYDKDF (reference sequence). The CDR3 is 14 residues long. V gave up 9 bases and J gave up 5 bases; unmatched junction bases: 10. DNA for the CDR3: TGTGCCACAGCTCCGGGACAGATTTATCAGCCCCAGCATTTT. This translates into CATAPGQIYQPQHF.

The J gene is TRBJ1-1, the V gene TRBV9; D gene unclear. Germline values: CDR1 SGDLS, CDR2 YYNGEE. The V and J ends lost 4 bases and 0 bases respectively, with 19 bases between them. The CDR3 covers 17 residues. The CDR3 DNA sequence: TGTGCCAGCAGCCCCCGACACCTCGCGGACTTGAACACTGAAGCTTTCTTT. The encoded protein is CASSPRHLADLNTEAFF.

Regarding this clone: At the DNA level, this CDR3 is encoded by other sequences in the same sample as well. The chain couples TRBV27 to TRBJ1-4; a possible D gene is TRBD1 (5 bases). Per the germline V gene, CDR1 is MNHEY and CDR2 is SMNVEV (reference sequence). The CDR3 runs 14 residues. The V end lost 2 bases, the J end lost 7 bases, and 11 bases lay between the germline ends. CDR3 sequence reads: CASSLQGGSEKLFF. CDR3 DNA sequence: TGTGCCAGCAGTTTACAGGGAGGGAGTGAAAAACTGTTTTTT.

This clone was found once. The chain links TRBV6-5 to TRBJ2-7, with 9 bases that match TRBD2. The ends lost 2 bases at V and 5 bases at J; junction bases unmatched: 10. The CDR3 is 16 amino acids. The germline V gene encodes CDR1 MNHEY and CDR2 SVGAGI. The CDR3 DNA reads as TGTGCCAGCAGTTACGGGGTAGCGGGAGTGCGGAACGAGCAGTACTTC. Amino acids: CASSYGVAGVRNEQYF.

The chain has TRBV4-1 and TRBJ2-7; D is ambiguous. The CDR3 loop spans 17 amino acids. From germline, CDR1 is MGHRA and CDR2 YSYEKL. Trimming took off 3 bases at V and 3 bases at J, with 21 bases between the two ends. DNA for the CDR3: TGCGCCAGCAGCCAGAGCTACGGGCGGCAGGCGAACTACGAGCAGTACTTC. This encodes CASSQSYGRQANYEQYF.

The chain combines TRBV5-4 with TRBJ2-2, with unresolved D. There are 17 residues in the CDR3. The V gene's germline CDR1 is SGHNT and CDR2 YYREEE (reference sequence). The V end lost 0 bases, the J end lost 2 bases, and 14 bases lay between the germline ends. DNA for the CDR3: TGTGCCAGCAGCTTGGGAGGACGGGTAATTAACACCGGGGAGCTGTTTTTT. Translating it yields CASSLGGRVINTGELFF.

This chain connects TRBV4-1 to TRBJ2-7; weak D call: TRBD2 (5 bases). Between the trimmed V and J ends, which lost 4 bases and 2 bases, there was a span of 15 bases. Germline CDR1 reads MGHRA; CDR2 reads YSYEKL. The CDR3 is made up of 15 amino acids. This chain's CDR3 is CASSPLVERTYEQYF. Written as DNA, the CDR3 is TGCGCCAGCAGCCCCCTTGTGGAGCGGACCTACGAGCAGTACTTC.

This sequence joins TRBV6-1 and TRBJ2-7, with D perhaps TRBD2 (8 bases). The germline V gene encodes CDR1 MNHNS and CDR2 SASEGT. This CDR3 contains 15 residues. V dropped 5 bases and J dropped 0 bases, with 14 bases sitting between them. CDR3 residues: CASSRGREASYEQYF. The CDR3 DNA is TGTGCCAGCAGTAGGGGGCGGGAGGCCTCCTACGAGCAGTACTTC.